Detailed here is one T cell receptor beta chain. Its specificity is not known. In germline, CDR1 is DFQATT, CDR2 SNEGSKA (reference sequence). V was pared by 3 bases and J by 4 bases, with 6 bases of the junction left unmatched. The CDR3 contains 14 residues. TCRdb re-analysed the RT-PCR reads in MiXCR, keeping a single row per CDR3 protein. This table holds 590,000 or so distinct CDR3 sequences, roughly 15% found once. The sample belongs to a study of response to subunit inactivated influenza vaccine. Study results and limitations: It was suggested by the authors that few new T cells are recruited by each seasonal influenza vaccination.

The rearrangement links TRBV20-1 to TRBJ2-1, with TRBD2 matching 7 bases. The sequence came from a man aged 50-60 years who received an inactivated influenza vaccine. Specimen: PBMCs from blood, collected roughly 2 weeks before vaccination. The CDR3 is CSASPSGTYNEQFF. CDR3 nucleotides: TGCAGTGCTAGCCCGAGCGGGACTTACAATGAGCAGTTCTTC.